The sequence of this TCR beta chain was determined in a study of Ad26.COV2.S vaccination and SARS-CoV-2 variants. Overall study context: The donor belonged to the COV1001 Ad26.COV2.S trial arm. Into the muscle, Ad26.COV2.S was dosed once or twice, 56 days apart.

Remarks on this clone: What it binds is not known.

Indicated treatment: around 19 received Ad26.COV2.S at low or high dose, single or two shots; a few received placebo; per-sample allocation not given. All samples were drawn on day 63, counting from the first vaccine or placebo injection. It was Wuhan-strain SARS-CoV-2 spike that the Ad26 vaccine vector expressed. Whole-study results and caveats: Comparable non-spike TCR breadth was observed in vaccine and placebo recipients.

The CDR3 runs 16 residues. With 5 bases removed from V and 5 bases from J, the gap between germline ends came to 21 bases. Germline V gene sequence: CDR1 LNHDA, CDR2 SQIVND (reference sequence). The assay was immunoSEQ multiplex PCR, and TCRdb's table has in-frame clones only and misses some. The sample consists of about 420,000 clones, 70% to 90% of them appearing once. The V and J genes are TRBV19 and TRBJ2-5; the D call may be TRBD1 or TRBD2 (5 bases each). The source of this sequence is a person between 18 and 60 years old who received the Ad26.COV2.S COVID-19 vaccine or a placebo. The starting material was peripheral blood, obtained in a trial of Ad26.COV2.S vaccine versus placebo. The CDR3 is CASSASGPGARETQYF. In nucleotides, the CDR3 is TGTGCCAGTAGTGCGTCGGGGCCCGGGGCCAGGGAGACCCAGTACTTC.